The clone carrying this TCR beta chain was seen once. The data belong to a study of blood T cell repertoires in COVID-19. Study information: Italy, Spain and the United States were the sources of the convalescent and acute COVID-19 samples.

The data were produced by immunoSEQ multiplex PCR, yet TCRdb's version contains in-frame clones alone and is incomplete. Of approximately 220,000 clones listed, about four fifths were seen once; the top ten hold roughly 1.3%. Researchers sorted participants into cohorts using their self-reported clinical history. V lost 2 bases to trimming and J lost 4 bases, with 15 bases between them. CDR3 length: 15 amino acids. Germline CDR1 is GTSNPN and CDR2 is SVGIG (reference sequence). Sequenced input: PBMCs or T cells enriched from blood (not recorded which). The sequence came from a woman aged 40 to 50 with acute COVID-19. The chain couples TRBV30 to TRBJ1-3, with D uncertain. The CDR3 reads CAWSIHRRSGNTIYF. CDR3 DNA sequence: TGTGCCTGGAGTATCCATAGGAGGTCCGGAAACACCATATATTTT.